This T cell receptor (beta chain) is drawn from a study of cytomegalovirus exposure and HLA in healthy donors. Germline lookup yields CDR1 LNHDA and CDR2 SQIVND (reference sequence). The CDR3 has 18 amino acids. Trimming took 3 bases from V and 7 from J; bases not matched to a gene: 20. These donors were members of the roughly 120-subject validation cohort, a group separate from the roughly 670-subject first cohort. Note on this clone: Its specificity is not known.

General observations from the study: The study recorded over 150 TCR beta chains that were cytomegalovirus-associated. Despite most TCR sequences being rare, some public TCRs occurred in many donors.

Some clones are missing from TCRdb's copy, which holds only in-frame ones; the method was immunoSEQ multiplex PCR. The repertoire consists of about 60,000 clones, with roughly 96% occurring once and the leading ten covering 0.9%. The sequence derives from a man aged 18 to 30 in good health and CMV-seronegative. The gene calls are TRBV19 and TRBJ2-7; 8 bases match TRBD2. Sequenced material: PBMCs. Written as DNA, the CDR3 is TGTGCCAGTAGTATCGGGTCGGTAGCGGGAACCCCAACCGGTGAGCAGTACTTC. Translating gives CASSIGSVAGTPTGEQYF.